This TCR beta chain was captured by sequencing in a study of T cells in Graves' hyperthyroidism and ophthalmopathy (dated by TCRdb to the late 2010s). Background on the whole study: Peripheral blood samples were taken at initial diagnosis, before any treatment was given. To identify distinguishing TCR V-J signatures, a discovery cohort of some 99 patients was used, comprising 43 with Graves' ophthalmopathy and around 57 with stable Graves' hyperthyroidism. For training and testing, the 100 or so patients in the discovery cohort were randomly divided in a 7:3 ratio. The paper describes TCR Vbeta CDR3 sequencing of more than 120 peripheral blood samples, made up of roughly 45 ophthalmopathy patients, 70 to 75 hyperthyroidism patients and approximately 17 progressor patients. An independent validation cohort of under 20 hyperthyroidism patients and more than 15 patients who later progressed to ophthalmopathy tested prospective prediction of ophthalmopathy. Following sampling, methimazole starting at 30 mg daily was given to hyperthyroidism patients, and high-dose intravenous methylprednisolone was given to ophthalmopathy patients. The study also compared thyroid tissue and blood T-cell repertoires from more than five Graves' hyperthyroidism patients. The study at large found these results: Most expanded thyroid clonotypes (frequency above 0.001) were also found in blood, which suggests that blood repertoires may mirror thyroid immune responses. In cross-validation, a model built on a 13 V-J signature told ophthalmopathy apart from stable hyperthyroidism with 85% to 90% sensitivity and around 83% specificity, and in testing the same model reached 80%/75%. No statistical method was used to fix the sample size in advance, and group allocation was not hidden from the investigators. In validation, the model predicted progression to ophthalmopathy a median of approximately 6.6 months before onset, with about 64% sensitivity and about 72% specificity.

This clonotype was picked up a small number of times. What antigen it recognizes has not been identified. No much larger clone exists at a distance of one base, and base qualities are not known. In the ophthalmopathy patients, disease was moderately to severely active, with a Clinical Activity Score of 3 or more, a NOSPECS grade of 4 or more, and a duration of less than 3 months. Exclusion was applied to patients with uncontrolled infections, other autoimmune diseases, pregnancy or lactation. Diagnoses were established on the basis of clinical symptoms, serum thyroxine and TRAb, thyroid ultrasound, and orbital computed tomography. PBMCs were isolated from approximately 10 ml of fresh peripheral blood by Ficoll-Paque density gradient centrifugation. Trizol reagent was used to extract total RNA, and RNA quality was then checked on an Agilent 2100 Bioanalyzer. The TCR beta CDR3 regions were amplified from the RNA transcripts. For the first round of RT-PCR on the TCR CDR3, the HTBI primer set was used together with the Qiagen OneStep RT-PCR kit. Libraries were constructed in a second round of multiplex PCR, after which size selection and purification were carried out. Libraries were sequenced paired-end with 100 bp reads on an Illumina HiSeq2000. The authors' analysis ran thus. SOAPnuke was used to process the raw data, removing reads that contained adapters or uncalled bases, had a mean Phred below 15, or lacked an exact match to the constant primer or identifier. High-quality paired reads were merged with COPE v1.2.5, and unique nucleotide sequences were defined as clonotypes. MiTCR v1.1 was used to align the clonotypes against IMGT TRBV, TRBD and TRBJ reference segments. The analysis was restricted to V-J combinations with a frequency above 0.0001, which together covered about 99% of the repertoires. A TCS score was defined as the ratio of F50 (clonal expansion) to E x V (chaos), with BLOSUM62-based TCRdist applied between CDR3 peptides within each V-J. Welch's t-statistics and random forest reduced around 550 V-J features to fewer than 15, which were used in a naive Bayes classifier (R e1071). TCRdb itself trimmed the public reads at Q25 with fastp, ran MiXCR and retained productive beta chains. Identical CDR3 proteins give one entry, which carries the most common genes and DNA. The V and J calls shown here were made by TCRdb, not taken from the authors' results. The sample table contains roughly 350,000 distinct CDR3 sequences; only one count was recorded for roughly 15% of them. About 19% of the sample belongs to the ten largest clones.

Measured from the cysteine to the phenylalanine, the CDR3 is 16 residues long. Only CDR3 DNA remains: 48 bases, in frame from the first base. V loses 4 bases at its end and J loses 5 bases; junction bases beyond the gene matches: 10. Sequences MDHEN (CDR1) and SYDVKM (CDR2) are obtained from the germline V gene. This sequence was found in a young woman with Graves' ophthalmopathy. The sequence is built from TRBV28 and TRBJ1-4, with 7 central nucleotides matching TRBD1. The sequencing input was blood. DNA sequence: TGTGCCAGCAGTTCACCGACAGGGACGGGGAATGAAAAACTGTTTTTT. The encoded protein is CASSSPTGTGNEKLFF.